This TCR beta chain was sequenced in a study of cytomegalovirus exposure and HLA in healthy donors. On the study more broadly: Earlier, 95 million to 130 million unique TCR beta sequences were recovered from approximately 200 million T cells by an analysis. Notes on the study in general: An analysis done earlier found most TCR beta V segments productive about 87% or about 30% of the time. A later look showed TCR association rates differing by HLA locus, highest for DRB1 and lowest for HLA-C.

For this clone: Antigen specificity is unknown.

The PCR used 60 Vbeta and 13 Jbeta primers. Profiled with immunoSEQ multiplex PCR; TCRdb holds only in-frame clones, not every one. This table holds about 77,000 clones, around three quarters found once. The CDR3 extends over 12 amino acids. V lost 3 bases, J lost 4 bases, and 9 bases lay in between. Per germline, CDR1 GTSNPN and CDR2 SVGIG (reference sequence). The source of this sequence is a man between 40 and 49 years old in good health and CMV-seronegative. V usage is TRBV30 and J usage is TRBJ1-2, with D possibly TRBD1 on 5 matching bases. Sequencing input: PBMCs. For the CDR3, the DNA is TGTGCCTGGAGGACGACAGTCTATGGCTACACCTTC. This gives the protein CAWRTTVYGYTF. Full variable domain (outside the CDR3, taken from reference TRBV30 and TRBJ1-2): SQTIHQWPATLVQPVGSPLSLECTVEGTSNPNLYWYRQAAGRGLQLLFYSVGIGQISSEVPQNLSASRPQDRQFILSSKKLLLSDSGFYLCAWRTTVYGYTFGSGTRLTVV.